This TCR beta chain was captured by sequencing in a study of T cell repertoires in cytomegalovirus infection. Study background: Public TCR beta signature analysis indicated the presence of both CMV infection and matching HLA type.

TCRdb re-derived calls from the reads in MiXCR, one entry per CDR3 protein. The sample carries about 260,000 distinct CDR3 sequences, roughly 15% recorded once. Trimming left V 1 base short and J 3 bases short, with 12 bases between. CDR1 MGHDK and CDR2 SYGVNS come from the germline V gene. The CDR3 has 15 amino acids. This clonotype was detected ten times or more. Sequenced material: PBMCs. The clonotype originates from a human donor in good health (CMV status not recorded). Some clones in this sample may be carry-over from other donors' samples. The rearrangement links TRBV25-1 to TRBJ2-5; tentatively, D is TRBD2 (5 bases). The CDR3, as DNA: TGTGCCAGCAGTGAATCGGGGAAGGGCGAAGAGACCCAGTACTTC. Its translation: CASSESGKGEETQYF. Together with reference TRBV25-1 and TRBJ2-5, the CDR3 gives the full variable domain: EADIYQTPRYLVIGTGKKITLECSQTMGHDKMYWYQQDPGMELHLIHYSYGVNSTEKGDLSSESTVSRIRTEHFPLTLESARPSHTSQYLCASSESGKGEETQYFGPGTRLLVL.